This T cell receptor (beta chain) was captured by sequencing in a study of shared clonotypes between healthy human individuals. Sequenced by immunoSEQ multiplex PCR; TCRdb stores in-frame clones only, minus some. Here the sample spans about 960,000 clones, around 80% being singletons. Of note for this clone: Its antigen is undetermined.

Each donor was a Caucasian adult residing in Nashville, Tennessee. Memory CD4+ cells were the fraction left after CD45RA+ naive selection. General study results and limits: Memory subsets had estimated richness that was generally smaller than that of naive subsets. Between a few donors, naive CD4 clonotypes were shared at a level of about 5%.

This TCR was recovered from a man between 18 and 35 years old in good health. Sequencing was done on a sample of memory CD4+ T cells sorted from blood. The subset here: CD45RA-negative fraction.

In nucleotides, the CDR3 is TGCGCCAGCAGCCAAGAAGTCGGACTAGCAGTCTACAATGAGCAGTTCTTC. It yields the protein CASSQEVGLAVYNEQFF. The rearrangement uses TRBV4-1 and TRBJ2-1; 8 nucleotides match TRBD2. The V gene's germline CDR1 is MGHRA and CDR2 YSYEKL. V shed 0 bases, J shed 3 bases, and the junction held 7 bases outside the gene matches. This CDR3 has 17 residues.